The 27 T cell receptor beta chains listed next were all sequenced from one sample in a study of T cell responses to AZD1222 COVID-19 vaccine (dated by TCRdb to about 2021). Receptor amplification or capture employed the immunoSEQ multiplex PCR assay. The source is immuneACCESS, and TCRdb retained only in-frame sequences with V and J called. Part of the clones is not carried over; for the studies checked, unresolved V genes explain less than half of this, and the remainder is unexplained. Within this sample are around 100,000 clones, with about 87% of them counted one time only. The top ten hold 6.5% of the sample. The time point tag for this specimen amounts to: about 28 days (+/-7) after the second vaccine dose. The sequencing here drew on peripheral blood, taken 28 days after the second AZD1222 dose. All receptors derive from an adult who received the AZD1222 COVID-19 vaccine.

This clone occurred once. V usage is TRBV6-5 and J usage is TRBJ2-7; TRBD1 might be the D (6 bases). The CDR3 has 15 residues. V was shortened by 4 bases and J by 2 bases, with 15 bases between the two germline ends. Germline CDR1 is MNHEY and CDR2 is SVGAGI. CDR3 coding DNA: TGTGCCAGCAGTTTATTCAGGGGCGGCCCCTACGAGCAGTACTTC. Its translation is CASSLFRGGPYEQYF.

The V gene is TRBV6-2 or TRBV6-3, the J gene TRBJ1-6; the D is unclear. V shed 2 bases and J shed 7 bases, with 9 bases lying between them. The CDR3 spans 14 residues. CDR1 and CDR2 (germline): MNHEY, SVGEGT. CDR3 bases: TGTGCCAGCAGTTACCAGTGGAGGAATTCACCCCTCCACTTT. Its protein is CASSYQWRNSPLHF.

CDR3 in amino acids: CASSRGRENQPQHF. Here the CDR3 DNA reads TGCGCCAGCAGCCGAGGGAGAGAAAATCAGCCCCAGCATTTT. The chain combines TRBV4-3 with TRBJ1-5; D uncertain. The CDR3 is 14 residues long. Germline V lookup: CDR1 LGHNA, CDR2 YSLEER. V was pared by 4 bases and J by 4 bases, with 11 bases between.

The chain uses TRBV3-1 (or the pseudogene TRBV3-2) and TRBJ2-3, with D tentatively TRBD2 (5 bases). The germline V gene encodes CDR1 LGHDT and CDR2 YNNKEL (reference sequence). This CDR3 is built from 16 residues. V lost 5 bases to trimming and J lost 2 bases, with 17 bases between them. The CDR3 loop reads CASSGSTEELTDTQYF. The CDR3 nucleotides are TGTGCCAGCAGCGGATCTACGGAGGAGCTCACAGATACGCAGTATTTT.

This chain connects TRBV19 to TRBJ1-6; no definite D call. With 1 base removed from V and 10 bases from J, the gap between germline ends came to 11 bases. The length of the CDR3 is 14 residues. The germline gives CDR1 LNHDA, CDR2 SQIVND (reference sequence). The CDR3 loop is CASSIAVVGSPLHF. The CDR3 DNA reads TGTGCCAGTAGTATAGCGGTCGTAGGATCACCCCTCCACTTT. The full variable domain, completed using reference TRBV19 and TRBJ1-6, is DGGITQSPKYLFRKEGQNVTLSCEQNLNHDAMYWYRQDPGQGLRLIYYSQIVNDFQKGDIAEGYSVSREKKESFPLTVTSAQKNPTAFYLCASSIAVVGSPLHFGNGTRLTVT.

This clone was observed a single time. The rearrangement joins TRBV28 to TRBJ1-6; D is ambiguous. The V and J ends lost 10 bases and 4 bases respectively, with 11 bases between them. CDR3 size: 13 residues. Per germline, CDR1 MDHEN and CDR2 SYDVKM. CDR3 nucleotides: TGTGCCACTAGGACGCCTTATAATTCACCCCTCCACTTT. Translated: CATRTPYNSPLHF.

This rearrangement joins TRBV25-1 to TRBJ2-5; 9 bases align to TRBD1. The CDR3 is 14 residues long. After removal of 3 bases from V and 4 bases from J, the junction contained 3 bases not matched to a gene. Germline-derived CDR1 and CDR2 are MGHDK and SYGVNS. CDR3 in DNA: TGTGCCAGCAGTGATTTGACAGGGGGAGAGACCCAGTACTTC. Its protein is CASSDLTGGETQYF.

The rearrangement joins TRBV10-3 to TRBJ1-2; D unresolved. V was pared by 2 bases and J by 3 bases, with 13 bases between. The germline V gene encodes CDR1 ENHRY and CDR2 SYGVKD. This CDR3 contains 15 residues. The DNA of the CDR3 is TGTGCCATCAGTGAGGTAAAAGGGATGGACTATGGCTACACCTTC. Its translation: CAISEVKGMDYGYTF.

The gene calls are TRBV3-1 (or the pseudogene TRBV3-2) and TRBJ1-2; 12 nucleotides agree with TRBD1. Trimming removed 3 bases from V and 8 bases from J; junction bases left unmatched: 4. Germline CDR1 reads LGHDT; CDR2 reads YNNKEL (reference sequence). The CDR3 runs 14 residues. CDR3 in DNA: TGTGCCAGCAGCCAGGGACAGGGGGCTGGCGGCTACACCTTC. Its translation is CASSQGQGAGGYTF.

The chain joins TRBV10-2 to TRBJ1-3, with D perhaps matching TRBD1 (5 bases). The CDR3 loop spans 16 amino acids. Trimming cost V 3 bases and J 0 bases, with 12 bases left between them. CDR1 is WSHSY, CDR2 SAAADI, per germline. CDR3 region: CASSDGGAYSGNTIYF. In nucleotides, the CDR3 is TGCGCCAGCAGTGATGGAGGGGCCTACTCTGGAAACACCATATATTTT.

J is TRBJ1-2 and V is TRBV6-6, with 10 bases that match TRBD1. The CDR3 length is 16 residues. V gave up 6 bases and J gave up 4 bases; unmatched junction bases: 11. The V gene's germline CDR1 is MNHNY and CDR2 SVGAGI (reference sequence). CDR3 DNA: TGTGCCAGCAGCCCACTCCGACAGGGGGCGGGCTATGGCTACACCTTC. Translation gives CASSPLRQGAGYGYTF.

V gene TRBV5-6 combines with J gene TRBJ1-6; a weak D match, TRBD1 (5 bases). Trimming took 4 bases from V and 5 from J, leaving 10 bases between them. This CDR3 is built from 14 residues. Germline V gene sequence: CDR1 SGHDT, CDR2 YYEEEE. CDR3 bases: TGTGCCAGCAGCCCCGGAGGGGATAATTCACCCCTCCACTTT. Its protein is CASSPGGDNSPLHF.

V usage is TRBV4-3 and J usage is TRBJ2-1, with 8 bases identical to TRBD2. The CDR3 runs 18 residues. The V and J ends lost 1 base and 6 bases, in that order; junction bases with no gene match: 14. Germline CDR1 reads LGHNA; CDR2 reads YSLEER. The CDR3 is CASSQGDSAGGPANEQFF. The CDR3 DNA sequence: TGCGCCAGCAGCCAAGGGGATTCGGCGGGGGGCCCCGCCAATGAGCAGTTCTTC.

This clone was seen only once. CDR3 DNA sequence: TGTGCCAGCAGCCAGGCAACGAACACTGAAGCTTTCTTT. It translates to CASSQATNTEAFF. The chain links TRBV7-9 to TRBJ1-1, with D unclear. V lost 5 bases, J lost 1 base, and 8 bases lay in between. The CDR3 extends over 13 amino acids. Per germline, CDR1 SEHNR and CDR2 FQNEAQ (reference sequence).

This clone has a single count. This chain links TRBV4-1 with TRBJ2-7; possibly TRBD1 for D (5 bases). This CDR3 has 15 residues. CDR1 and CDR2 from the germline V gene are MGHRA and YSYEKL. V was shortened by 4 bases and J by 6 bases, with 19 bases between the two germline ends. The CDR3 sequence: CASSLSPGIVGEQYF. CDR3 nucleotides: TGCGCCAGCAGCCTTTCCCCAGGGATTGTAGGCGAGCAGTACTTC.

The chain couples TRBV4-2 to TRBJ2-7; D is possibly TRBD1 (5 bases). Germline V gene data show CDR1 as LGHNA and CDR2 as YNFKEQ. CDR3 size: 14 residues. With 4 bases removed from V and 4 bases from J, the gap between germline ends came to 14 bases. CDR3 sequence (DNA): TGTGCCAGCAGCCTGACAGAAGTATTTTACGAGCAGTACTTC. Translation: CASSLTEVFYEQYF.

The chain links TRBV7-9 to TRBJ2-3; D ambiguous. This CDR3 is 12 amino acids long. Germline V gene sequence: CDR1 SEHNR, CDR2 FQNEAQ (reference sequence). V lost 4 bases and J lost 1, with 3 bases in between. The CDR3 nucleotides read TGTGCCAGCAGCTGGCGCACAGATACGCAGTATTTT. Its protein is CASSWRTDTQYF.

This rearrangement joins TRBV9 to TRBJ2-4; 9 positions match TRBD1. The CDR3 sequence is 18 residues long. Per the germline V gene, CDR1 is SGDLS and CDR2 is YYNGEE. Trimming at V came to 0 bases and at J to 4 bases, leaving 11 bases not matched to a gene. In DNA, the CDR3 is TGTGCCAGCAGCGTAGACGCGGGGACAGGGCGGGAGAAAAACATTCAGTACTTC. It is translated as CASSVDAGTGREKNIQYF.

The chain combines TRBV7-9 with TRBJ1-4; D is unresolved. CDR3 length: 17 residues. Germline CDR1 and CDR2: SEHNR and FQNEAQ (reference sequence). Trimming shortened V by 4 bases and J by 0 bases, and 15 bases separated the two germline ends. The CDR3 loop reads CASSSSGFGPTNEKLFF. DNA for the CDR3: TGTGCCAGCAGCTCCTCAGGATTTGGGCCAACTAATGAAAAACTGTTTTTT.

J is TRBJ1-2 and V is TRBV19; 8 bases fit TRBD1. The V gene end was trimmed by 7 bases and the J gene end by 4 bases; junction bases not matched to a gene: 11. The germline V gene has CDR1 LNHDA and CDR2 SQIVND (reference sequence). The CDR3 sequence is 15 residues long. The CDR3 loop is CASTRTGSYPYGYTF. CDR3 DNA: TGTGCCAGTACCAGGACAGGGTCCTATCCCTATGGCTACACCTTC.

The chain couples TRBV6-5 to TRBJ1-4; D is ambiguous. V lost 8 bases and J 4 bases, leaving 11 bases between the germline ends. There are 13 residues in the CDR3. Germline values: CDR1 MNHEY, CDR2 SVGAGI. The CDR3 is CASPTSSNEKLFF. DNA for the CDR3: TGTGCCAGCCCTACGTCCAGTAATGAAAAACTGTTTTTT.

V usage is TRBV7-2 and J usage is TRBJ2-5; D not resolved. The CDR3 length is 14 residues. The germline V gene encodes CDR1 SGHTA and CDR2 FQGNSA. The V and J ends lost 3 bases and 2 bases respectively, with 10 bases between them. Here the CDR3 DNA reads TGTGCCAGCAGCTTTCAGGTTTCACAAGAGACCCAGTACTTC. Translated, it gives CASSFQVSQETQYF.

The count of this clone is one. The CDR3 reads CASSQTGTVRYGYTF. The CDR3 DNA is TGTGCCAGCAGCCAAACCGGGACAGTCAGGTATGGCTACACCTTC. The genes are TRBV4-2 and TRBJ1-2, with 7 nucleotides matching TRBD1. The CDR3 has 15 residues. The germline V gene encodes CDR1 LGHNA and CDR2 YNFKEQ. With 2 bases clipped from V and 5 bases from J, the junction kept 8 bases outside the gene matches.

The chain carries TRBV6-1 and TRBJ2-6; possible D gene TRBD2, 6 bases. The ends were cut back, 3 bases at V and 0 bases at J, with 21 bases in the middle. This CDR3 comprises 20 residues. Germline V gene data show CDR1 as MNHNS and CDR2 as SASEGT. CDR3: CASSDRTGTPLSSGANVLTF. The CDR3, as DNA: TGTGCCAGCAGTGACCGAACCGGGACTCCCCTAAGCTCTGGGGCCAACGTCCTGACTTTC.

This chain connects TRBV4-2 to TRBJ2-7; D gene uncertain. The V end lost 2 bases, the J end lost 2 bases, and 10 bases lay between the germline ends. The CDR3 runs 14 residues. Germline V gives CDR1 LGHNA, CDR2 YNFKEQ. This CDR3 reads CASSQNGVTYEQYF. The CDR3 nucleotides are TGTGCCAGCAGCCAAAATGGGGTCACCTACGAGCAGTACTTC.

The chain couples TRBV9 to TRBJ2-3; 12 nucleotides line up with TRBD2. The CDR3 runs to 17 residues. V trimming: 2 bases; J trimming: 3 bases; junction bases outside the gene matches: 7. The germline CDR1 and CDR2 sequences are SGDLS and YYNGEE. The CDR3 bases are TGTGCCAGCAGCGTGGAACCTAGCGGGGGGGCGACAGATACGCAGTATTTT. It is translated as CASSVEPSGGATDTQYF.

This chain connects TRBV5-6 to TRBJ1-2, with D uncertain. Per germline, CDR1 SGHDT and CDR2 YYEEEE. This CDR3 region has 13 residues. V lost 0 bases, J lost 4 bases, and 7 bases lay in between. The CDR3 region has the DNA TGTGCCAGCAGCTTGGCGGGCAGCTATGGCTACACCTTC. It yields the protein CASSLAGSYGYTF.